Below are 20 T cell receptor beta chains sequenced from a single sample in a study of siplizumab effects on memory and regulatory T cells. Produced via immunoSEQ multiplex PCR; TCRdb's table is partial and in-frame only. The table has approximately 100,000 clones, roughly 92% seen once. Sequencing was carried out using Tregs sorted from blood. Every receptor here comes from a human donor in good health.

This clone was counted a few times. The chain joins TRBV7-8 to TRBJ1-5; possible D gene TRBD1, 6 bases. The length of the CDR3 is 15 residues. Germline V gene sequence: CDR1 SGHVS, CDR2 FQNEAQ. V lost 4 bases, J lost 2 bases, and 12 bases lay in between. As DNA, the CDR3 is TGTGCCAGCAGCTCATACAGGGACGGCAATCAGCCCCAGCATTTT. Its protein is CASSSYRDGNQPQHF.

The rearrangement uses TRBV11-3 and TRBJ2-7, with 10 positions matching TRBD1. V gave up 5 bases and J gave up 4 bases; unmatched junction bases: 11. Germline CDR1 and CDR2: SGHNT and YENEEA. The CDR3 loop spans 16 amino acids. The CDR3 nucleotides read TGTGCCAGCAGCACCCCGCGGGGGGACAGGGGATACGAGCAGTACTTC. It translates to CASSTPRGDRGYEQYF.

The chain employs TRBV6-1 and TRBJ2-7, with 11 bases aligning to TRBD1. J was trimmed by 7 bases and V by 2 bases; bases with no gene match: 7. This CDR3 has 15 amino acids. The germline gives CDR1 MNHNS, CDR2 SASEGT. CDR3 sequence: CASSERGQGGREQYF. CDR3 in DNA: TGTGCCAGCAGTGAAAGGGGACAGGGGGGCCGGGAGCAGTACTTC.

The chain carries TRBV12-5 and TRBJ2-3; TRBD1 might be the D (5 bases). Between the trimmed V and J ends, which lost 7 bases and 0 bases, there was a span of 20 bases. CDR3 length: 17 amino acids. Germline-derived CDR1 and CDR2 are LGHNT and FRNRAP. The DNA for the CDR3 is TGTGCTAGTGTTACTACCCCAGGGCACTCTAGCACAGATACGCAGTATTTT. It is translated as CASVTTPGHSSTDTQYF.

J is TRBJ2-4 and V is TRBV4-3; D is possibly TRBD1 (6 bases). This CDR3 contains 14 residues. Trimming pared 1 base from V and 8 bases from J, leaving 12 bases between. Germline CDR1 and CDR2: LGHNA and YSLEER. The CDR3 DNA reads TGCGCCAGCAGCCAAGTACAGGGTGGATACATTCAGTACTTC. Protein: CASSQVQGGYIQYF.

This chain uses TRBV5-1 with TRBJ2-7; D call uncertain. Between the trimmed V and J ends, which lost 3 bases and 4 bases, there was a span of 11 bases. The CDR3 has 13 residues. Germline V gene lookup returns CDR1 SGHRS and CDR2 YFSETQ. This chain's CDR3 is CASSSTQDYEQYF. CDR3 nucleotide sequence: TGCGCCAGCAGCTCGACACAAGATTACGAGCAGTACTTC.

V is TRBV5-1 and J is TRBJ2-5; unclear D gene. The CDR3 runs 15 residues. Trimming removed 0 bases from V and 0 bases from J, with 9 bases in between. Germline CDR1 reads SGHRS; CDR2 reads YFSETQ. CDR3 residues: CASSLGIQYQETQYF. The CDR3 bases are TGCGCCAGCAGCTTGGGTATCCAGTACCAAGAGACCCAGTACTTC.

The CDR3 sequence: CASSPGTDTQYF. CDR3 nucleotides: TGTGCCAGCAGCCCCGGCACAGATACGCAGTATTTT. The chain uses TRBV5-4 and TRBJ2-3; no clear D. Looked up from germline, CDR1 is SGHNT and CDR2 is YYREEE (reference sequence). V was shortened by 4 bases and J by 1 base, with 4 bases between the two germline ends. CDR3 length equals 12 residues.

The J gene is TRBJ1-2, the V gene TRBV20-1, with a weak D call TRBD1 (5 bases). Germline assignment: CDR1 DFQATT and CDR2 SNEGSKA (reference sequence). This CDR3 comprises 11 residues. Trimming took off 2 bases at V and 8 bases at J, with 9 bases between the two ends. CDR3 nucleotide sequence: TGCAGTGCTAGACGGGGGTGGGGCTACACCTTC. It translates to CSARRGWGYTF.

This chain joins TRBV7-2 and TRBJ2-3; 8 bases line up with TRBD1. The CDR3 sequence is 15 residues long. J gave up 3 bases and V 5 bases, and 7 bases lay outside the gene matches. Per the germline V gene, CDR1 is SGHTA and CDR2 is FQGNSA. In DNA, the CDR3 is TGTGCCAGCAGCCCACGACAGGGGTCGACAGATACGCAGTATTTT. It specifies CASSPRQGSTDTQYF.

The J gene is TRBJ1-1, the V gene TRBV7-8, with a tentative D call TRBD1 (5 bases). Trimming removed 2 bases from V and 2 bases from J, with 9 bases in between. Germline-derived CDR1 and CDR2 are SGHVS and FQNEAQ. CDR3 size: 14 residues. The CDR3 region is CASSLLRGNTEAFF. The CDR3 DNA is TGTGCCAGCAGCTTATTAAGGGGCAACACTGAAGCTTTCTTT.

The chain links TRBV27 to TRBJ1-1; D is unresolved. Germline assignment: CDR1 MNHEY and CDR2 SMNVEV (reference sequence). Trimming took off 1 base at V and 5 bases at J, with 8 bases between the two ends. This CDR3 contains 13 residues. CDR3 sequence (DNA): TGTGCCAGCAGTTTATGGGCGGGTACTGAAGCTTTCTTT. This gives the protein CASSLWAGTEAFF.

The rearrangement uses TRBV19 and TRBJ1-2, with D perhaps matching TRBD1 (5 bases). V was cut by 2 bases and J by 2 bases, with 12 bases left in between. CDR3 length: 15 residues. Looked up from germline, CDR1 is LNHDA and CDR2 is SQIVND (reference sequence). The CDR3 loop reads CASSISHRNNYGYTF. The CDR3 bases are TGTGCCAGTAGTATATCCCACAGGAACAACTATGGCTACACCTTC.

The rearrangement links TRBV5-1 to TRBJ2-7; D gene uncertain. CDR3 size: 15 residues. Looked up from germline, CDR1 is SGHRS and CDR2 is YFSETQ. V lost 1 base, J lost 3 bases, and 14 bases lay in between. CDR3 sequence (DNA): TGCGCCAGCAGCTTGCGCGACACCGGTGTCTACGAGCAGTACTTC. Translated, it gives CASSLRDTGVYEQYF. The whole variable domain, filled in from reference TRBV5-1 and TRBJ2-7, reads KAGVTQTPRYLIKTRGQQVTLSCSPISGHRSVSWYQQTPGQGLQFLFEYFSETQRNKGNFPGRFSGRQFSNSRSEMNVSTLELGDSALYLCASSLRDTGVYEQYFGPGTRLTVT.

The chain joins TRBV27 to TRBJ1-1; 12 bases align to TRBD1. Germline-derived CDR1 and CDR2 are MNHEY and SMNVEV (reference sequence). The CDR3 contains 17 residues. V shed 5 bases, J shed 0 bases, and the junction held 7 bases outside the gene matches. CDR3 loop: CASSAGQGAGVNTEAFF. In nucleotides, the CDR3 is TGTGCCAGCAGTGCGGGACAGGGGGCCGGGGTGAACACTGAAGCTTTCTTT.

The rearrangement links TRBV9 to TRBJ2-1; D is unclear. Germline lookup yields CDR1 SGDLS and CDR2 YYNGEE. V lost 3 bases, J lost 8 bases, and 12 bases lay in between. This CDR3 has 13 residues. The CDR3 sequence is CASSALSQDEQFF. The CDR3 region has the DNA TGTGCCAGCAGCGCTTTATCCCAGGATGAGCAGTTCTTC.

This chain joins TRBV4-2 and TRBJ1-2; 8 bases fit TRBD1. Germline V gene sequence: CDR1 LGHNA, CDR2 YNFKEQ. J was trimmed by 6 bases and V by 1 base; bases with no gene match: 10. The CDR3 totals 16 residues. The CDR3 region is CASSQGAAGGADGYTF. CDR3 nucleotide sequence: TGTGCCAGCAGCCAAGGGGCTGCAGGGGGCGCCGATGGCTACACCTTC.

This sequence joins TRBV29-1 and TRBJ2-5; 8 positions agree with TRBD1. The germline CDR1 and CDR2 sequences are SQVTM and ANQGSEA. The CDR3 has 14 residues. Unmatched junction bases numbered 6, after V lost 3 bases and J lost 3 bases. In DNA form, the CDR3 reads TGCAGCGTTGACCCAGGGGGCCTAGAAGAGACCCAGTACTTC. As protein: CSVDPGGLEETQYF.

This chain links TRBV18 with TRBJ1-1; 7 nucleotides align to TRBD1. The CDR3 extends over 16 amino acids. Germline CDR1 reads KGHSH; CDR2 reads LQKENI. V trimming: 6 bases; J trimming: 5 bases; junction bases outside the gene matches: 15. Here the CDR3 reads CASSQTFDRVQTEAFF. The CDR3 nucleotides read TGTGCCAGCTCTCAGACCTTTGACAGGGTTCAAACTGAAGCTTTCTTT.

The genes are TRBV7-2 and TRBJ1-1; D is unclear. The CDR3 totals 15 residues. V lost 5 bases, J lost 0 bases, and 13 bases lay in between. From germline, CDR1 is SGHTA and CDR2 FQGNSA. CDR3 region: CASSPIDGLNTEAFF. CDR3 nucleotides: TGTGCCAGCAGCCCGATTGACGGACTGAACACTGAAGCTTTCTTT.